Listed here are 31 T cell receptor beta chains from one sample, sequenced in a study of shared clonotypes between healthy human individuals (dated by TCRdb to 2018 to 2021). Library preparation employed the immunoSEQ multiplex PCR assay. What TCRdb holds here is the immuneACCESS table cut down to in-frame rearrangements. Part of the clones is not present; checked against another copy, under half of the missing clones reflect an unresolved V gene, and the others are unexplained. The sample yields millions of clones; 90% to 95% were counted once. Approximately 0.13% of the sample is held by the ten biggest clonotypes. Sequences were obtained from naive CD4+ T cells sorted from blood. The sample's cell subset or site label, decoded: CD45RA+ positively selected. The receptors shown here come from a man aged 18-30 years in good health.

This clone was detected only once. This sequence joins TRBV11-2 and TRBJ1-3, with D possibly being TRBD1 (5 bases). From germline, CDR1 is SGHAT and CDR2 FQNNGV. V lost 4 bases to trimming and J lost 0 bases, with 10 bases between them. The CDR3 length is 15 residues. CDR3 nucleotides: TGTGCCAGCAGCTCGGGACGTTTCTCTGGAAACACCATATATTTT. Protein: CASSSGRFSGNTIYF.

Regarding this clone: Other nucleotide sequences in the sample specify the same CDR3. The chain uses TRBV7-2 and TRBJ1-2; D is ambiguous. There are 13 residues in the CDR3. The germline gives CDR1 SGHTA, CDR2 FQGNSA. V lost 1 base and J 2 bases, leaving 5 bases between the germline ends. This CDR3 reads CASSLERNYGYTF. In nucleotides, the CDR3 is TGTGCCAGCAGCTTAGAACGAAACTATGGCTACACCTTC.

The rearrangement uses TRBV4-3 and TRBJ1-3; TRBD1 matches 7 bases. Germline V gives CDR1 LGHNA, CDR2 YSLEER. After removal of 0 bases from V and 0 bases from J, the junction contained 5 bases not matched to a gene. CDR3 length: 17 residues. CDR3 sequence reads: CASSQDRDSRSGNTIYF. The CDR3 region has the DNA TGCGCCAGCAGCCAAGACCGGGACAGTCGCTCTGGAAACACCATATATTTT.

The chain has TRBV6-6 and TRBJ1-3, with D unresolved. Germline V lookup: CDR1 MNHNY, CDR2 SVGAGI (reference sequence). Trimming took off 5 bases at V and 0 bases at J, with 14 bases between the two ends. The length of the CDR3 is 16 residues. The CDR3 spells CASSLWVPYSGNTIYF. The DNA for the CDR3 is TGTGCCAGCAGTCTTTGGGTCCCTTACTCTGGAAACACCATATATTTT.

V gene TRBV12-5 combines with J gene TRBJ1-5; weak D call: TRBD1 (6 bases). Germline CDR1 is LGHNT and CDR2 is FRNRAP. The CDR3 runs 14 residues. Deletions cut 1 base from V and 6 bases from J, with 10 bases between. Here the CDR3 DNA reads TGTGCTAGTGGTTTGGGGACAGAGAGTCAGCCCCAGCATTTT. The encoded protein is CASGLGTESQPQHF.

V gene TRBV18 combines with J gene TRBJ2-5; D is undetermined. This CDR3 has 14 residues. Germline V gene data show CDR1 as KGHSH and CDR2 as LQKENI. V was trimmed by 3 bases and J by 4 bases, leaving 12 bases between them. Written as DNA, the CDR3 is TGTGCCAGCTCACCCCCCGGGTCTAGAGAGACCCAGTACTTC. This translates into CASSPPGSRETQYF.

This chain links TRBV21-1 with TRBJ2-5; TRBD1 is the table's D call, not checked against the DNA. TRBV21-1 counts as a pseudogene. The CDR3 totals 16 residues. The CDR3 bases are TGTGCCAGCAGCAAAGAGGACAGGGGCGGACAAGAGACCCAGTACTTC. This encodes CASSKEDRGGQETQYF.

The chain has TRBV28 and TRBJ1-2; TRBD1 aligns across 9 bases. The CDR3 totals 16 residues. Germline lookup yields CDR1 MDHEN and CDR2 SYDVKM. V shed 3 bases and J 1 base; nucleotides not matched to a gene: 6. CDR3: CASSLLGTGFNYGYTF. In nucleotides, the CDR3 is TGTGCCAGCAGTTTGCTAGGGACAGGGTTTAACTATGGCTACACCTTC.

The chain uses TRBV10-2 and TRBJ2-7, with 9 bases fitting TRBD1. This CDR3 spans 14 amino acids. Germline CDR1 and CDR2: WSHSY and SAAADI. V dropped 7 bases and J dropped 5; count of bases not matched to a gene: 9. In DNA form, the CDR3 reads TGCGCCAGCACGCCCGGGACAGGGTTACACGAGCAGTACTTC. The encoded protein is CASTPGTGLHEQYF.

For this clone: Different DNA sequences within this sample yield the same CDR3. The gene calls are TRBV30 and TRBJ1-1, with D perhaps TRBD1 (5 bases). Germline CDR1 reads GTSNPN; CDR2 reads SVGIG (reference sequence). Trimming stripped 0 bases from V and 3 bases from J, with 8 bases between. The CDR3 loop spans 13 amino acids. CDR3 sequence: CAWSVRGDTEAFF. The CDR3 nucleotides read TGTGCCTGGAGTGTCCGGGGGGACACTGAAGCTTTCTTT.

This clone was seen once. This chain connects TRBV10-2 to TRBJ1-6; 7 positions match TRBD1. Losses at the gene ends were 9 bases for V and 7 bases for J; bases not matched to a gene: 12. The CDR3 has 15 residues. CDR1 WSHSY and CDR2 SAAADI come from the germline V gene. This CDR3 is CASLRSGTENSPLHF. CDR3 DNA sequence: TGCGCCAGTTTACGATCCGGGACAGAAAATTCACCCCTCCACTTT.

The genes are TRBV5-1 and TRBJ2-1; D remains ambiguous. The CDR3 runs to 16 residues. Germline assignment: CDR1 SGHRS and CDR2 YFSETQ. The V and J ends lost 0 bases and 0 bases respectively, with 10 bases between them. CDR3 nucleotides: TGCGCCAGCAGCTTGGATCGCGGCAGCTCCTACAATGAGCAGTTCTTC. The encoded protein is CASSLDRGSSYNEQFF.

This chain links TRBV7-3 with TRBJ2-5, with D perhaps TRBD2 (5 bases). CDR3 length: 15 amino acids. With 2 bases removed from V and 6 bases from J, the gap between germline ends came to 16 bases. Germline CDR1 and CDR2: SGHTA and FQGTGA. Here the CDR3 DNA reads TGTGCCAGCAGCTTAGACCCAGGACTGGCTAAGACCCAGTACTTC. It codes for CASSLDPGLAKTQYF. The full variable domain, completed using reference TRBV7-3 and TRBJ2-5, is GAGVSQTPSNKVTEKGKYVELRCDPISGHTALYWYRQSLGQGPEFLIYFQGTGAADDSGLPNDRFFAVRPEGSVSTLKIQRTERGDSAVYLCASSLDPGLAKTQYFGPGTRLLVL.

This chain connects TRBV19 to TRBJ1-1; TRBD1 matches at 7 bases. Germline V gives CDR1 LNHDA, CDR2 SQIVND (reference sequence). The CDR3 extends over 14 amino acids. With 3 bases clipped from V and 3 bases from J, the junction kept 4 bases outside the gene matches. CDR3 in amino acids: CASSIRGADTEAFF. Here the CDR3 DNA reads TGTGCCAGTAGTATCAGGGGGGCGGACACTGAAGCTTTCTTT.

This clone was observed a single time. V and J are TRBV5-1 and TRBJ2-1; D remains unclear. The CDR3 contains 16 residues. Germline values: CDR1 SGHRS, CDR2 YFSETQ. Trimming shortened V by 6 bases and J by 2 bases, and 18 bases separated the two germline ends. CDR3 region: CASTKSRLGTYNEQFF. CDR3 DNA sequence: TGCGCCAGCACGAAAAGTCGACTGGGAACCTACAATGAGCAGTTCTTC.

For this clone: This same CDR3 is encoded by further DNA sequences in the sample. The CDR3 region has the DNA TGTGCCAGCAGTTACCCCAACACTGAAGCTTTCTTT. This codes for CASSYPNTEAFF. This chain links TRBV6-5 with TRBJ1-1; D is unclear. Looked up from germline, CDR1 is MNHEY and CDR2 is SVGAGI. The CDR3 is 12 amino acids. V gave up 2 bases and J gave up 2 bases, with 3 bases separating them.

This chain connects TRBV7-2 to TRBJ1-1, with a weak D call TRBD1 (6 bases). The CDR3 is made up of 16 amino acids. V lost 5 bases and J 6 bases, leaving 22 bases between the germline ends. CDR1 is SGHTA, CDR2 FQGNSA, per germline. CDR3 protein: CASSPGVGANSPEAFF. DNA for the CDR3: TGTGCCAGCAGCCCAGGCGTGGGGGCAAATTCACCTGAAGCTTTCTTT.

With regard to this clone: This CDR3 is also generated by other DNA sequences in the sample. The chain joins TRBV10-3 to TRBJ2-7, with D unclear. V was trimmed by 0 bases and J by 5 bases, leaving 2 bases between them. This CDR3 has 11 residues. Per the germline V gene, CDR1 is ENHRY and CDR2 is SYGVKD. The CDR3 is CAISESNEQYF. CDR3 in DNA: TGTGCCATCAGTGAGTCGAACGAGCAGTACTTC.

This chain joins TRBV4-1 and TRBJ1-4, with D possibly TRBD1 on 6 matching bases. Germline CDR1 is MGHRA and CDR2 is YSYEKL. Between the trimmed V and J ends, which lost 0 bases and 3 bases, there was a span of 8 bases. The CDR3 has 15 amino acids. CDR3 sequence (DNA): TGCGCCAGCAGCCAAGACGGACAGTCTAATGAAAAACTGTTTTTT. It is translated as CASSQDGQSNEKLFF.

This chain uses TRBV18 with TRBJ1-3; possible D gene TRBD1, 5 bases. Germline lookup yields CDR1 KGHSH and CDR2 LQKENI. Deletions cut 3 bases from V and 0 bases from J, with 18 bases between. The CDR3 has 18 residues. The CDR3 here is CASSPTPPAGTSGNTIYF. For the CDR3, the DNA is TGTGCCAGCTCACCTACGCCCCCGGCGGGGACCTCTGGAAACACCATATATTTT.

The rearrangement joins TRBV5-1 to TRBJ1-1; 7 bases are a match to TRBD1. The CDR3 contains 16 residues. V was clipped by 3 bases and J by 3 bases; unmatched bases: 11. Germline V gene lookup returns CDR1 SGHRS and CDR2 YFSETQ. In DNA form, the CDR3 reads TGCGCCAGCAGCTCGACCCGACAGGGAAGGCACACTGAAGCTTTCTTT. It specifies CASSSTRQGRHTEAFF.

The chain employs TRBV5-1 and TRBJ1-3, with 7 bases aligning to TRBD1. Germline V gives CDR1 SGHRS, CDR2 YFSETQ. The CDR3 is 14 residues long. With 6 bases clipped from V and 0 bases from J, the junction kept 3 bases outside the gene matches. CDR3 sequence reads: CASTAGGSGNTIYF. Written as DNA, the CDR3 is TGCGCCAGCACTGCAGGGGGCTCTGGAAACACCATATATTTT.

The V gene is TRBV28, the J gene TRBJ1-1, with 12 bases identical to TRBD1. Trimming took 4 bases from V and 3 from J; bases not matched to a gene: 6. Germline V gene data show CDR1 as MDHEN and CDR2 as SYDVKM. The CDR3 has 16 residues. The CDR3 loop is CASSSGGQGAHTEAFF. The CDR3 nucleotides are TGTGCCAGCAGTTCGGGGGGACAGGGGGCTCACACTGAAGCTTTCTTT.

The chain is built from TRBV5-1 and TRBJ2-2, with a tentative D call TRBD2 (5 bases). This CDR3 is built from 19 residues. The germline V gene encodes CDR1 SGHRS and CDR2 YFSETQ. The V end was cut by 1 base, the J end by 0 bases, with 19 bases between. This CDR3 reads CASSLMAGGSNANTGELFF. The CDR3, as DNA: TGCGCCAGCAGCTTGATGGCAGGTGGGAGTAACGCGAACACCGGGGAGCTGTTTTTT.

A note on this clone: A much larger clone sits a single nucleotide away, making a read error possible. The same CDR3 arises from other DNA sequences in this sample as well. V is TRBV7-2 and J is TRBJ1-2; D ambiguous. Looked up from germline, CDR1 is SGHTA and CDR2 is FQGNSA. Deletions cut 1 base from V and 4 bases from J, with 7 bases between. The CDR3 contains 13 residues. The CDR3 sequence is CASSLGTSYGYTF. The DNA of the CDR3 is TGTGCCAGCAGCTTAGGGACCTCCTATGGCTACACCTTC.

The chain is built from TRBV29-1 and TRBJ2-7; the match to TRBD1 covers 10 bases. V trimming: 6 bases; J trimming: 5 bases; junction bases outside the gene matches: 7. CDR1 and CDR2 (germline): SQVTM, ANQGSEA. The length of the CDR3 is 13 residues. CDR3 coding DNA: TGCAGCGTGTTCCGGGACAGGGGTCACGAGCAGTACTTC. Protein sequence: CSVFRDRGHEQYF.

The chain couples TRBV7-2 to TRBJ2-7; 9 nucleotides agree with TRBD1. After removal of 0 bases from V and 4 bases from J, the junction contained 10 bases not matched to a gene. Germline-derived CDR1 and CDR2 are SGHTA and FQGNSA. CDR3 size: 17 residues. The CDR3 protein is CASSLASWDRELYEQYF. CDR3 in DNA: TGTGCCAGCAGCTTAGCCTCCTGGGACAGGGAGTTGTACGAGCAGTACTTC.

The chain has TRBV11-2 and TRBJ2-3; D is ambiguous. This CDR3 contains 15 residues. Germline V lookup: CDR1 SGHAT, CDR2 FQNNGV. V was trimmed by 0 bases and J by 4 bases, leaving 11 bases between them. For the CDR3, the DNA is TGTGCCAGCAGCTTAGATCCCCCCGCCTCAGATACGCAGTATTTT. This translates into CASSLDPPASDTQYF.

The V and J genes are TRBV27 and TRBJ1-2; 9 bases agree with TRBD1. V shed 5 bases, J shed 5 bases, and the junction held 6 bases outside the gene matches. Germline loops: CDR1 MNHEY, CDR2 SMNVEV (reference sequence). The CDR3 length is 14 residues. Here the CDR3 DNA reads TGTGCCAGCAGTCTTGGGACAGGGATATATGGCTACACCTTC. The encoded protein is CASSLGTGIYGYTF.

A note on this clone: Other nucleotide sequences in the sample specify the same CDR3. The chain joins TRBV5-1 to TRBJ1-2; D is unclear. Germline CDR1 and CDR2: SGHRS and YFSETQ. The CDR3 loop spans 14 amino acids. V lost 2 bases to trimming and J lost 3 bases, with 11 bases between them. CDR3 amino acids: CASSLEDRDYGYTF. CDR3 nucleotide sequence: TGCGCCAGCAGCTTAGAAGACCGGGACTATGGCTACACCTTC.

The CDR3: CASSLHPGQYQETQYF. The CDR3 bases are TGTGCCAGCAGCTTACACCCGGGACAGTACCAAGAGACCCAGTACTTC. The chain combines TRBV7-3 with TRBJ2-5, with 7 bases matching TRBD1. The CDR3 is made up of 16 amino acids. The germline gives CDR1 SGHTA, CDR2 FQGTGA. After removal of 2 bases from V and 0 bases from J, the junction contained 6 bases not matched to a gene. Complete variable domain (other parts from reference TRBV7-3 and TRBJ2-5): GAGVSQTPSNKVTEKGKYVELRCDPISGHTALYWYRQSLGQGPEFLIYFQGTGAADDSGLPNDRFFAVRPEGSVSTLKIQRTERGDSAVYLCASSLHPGQYQETQYFGPGTRLLVL.